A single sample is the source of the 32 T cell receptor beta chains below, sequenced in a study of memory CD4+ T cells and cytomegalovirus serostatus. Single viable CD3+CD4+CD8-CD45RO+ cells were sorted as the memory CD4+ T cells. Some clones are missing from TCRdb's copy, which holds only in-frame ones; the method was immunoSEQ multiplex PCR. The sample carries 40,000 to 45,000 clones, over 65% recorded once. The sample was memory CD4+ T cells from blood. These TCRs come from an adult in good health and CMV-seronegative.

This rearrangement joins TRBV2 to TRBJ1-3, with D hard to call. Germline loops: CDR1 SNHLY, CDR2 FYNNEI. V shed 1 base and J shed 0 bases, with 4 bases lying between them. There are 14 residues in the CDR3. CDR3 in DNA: TGTGCCAGCAGTGAAGACAGCTCTGGAAACACCATATATTTT. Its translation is CASSEDSSGNTIYF.

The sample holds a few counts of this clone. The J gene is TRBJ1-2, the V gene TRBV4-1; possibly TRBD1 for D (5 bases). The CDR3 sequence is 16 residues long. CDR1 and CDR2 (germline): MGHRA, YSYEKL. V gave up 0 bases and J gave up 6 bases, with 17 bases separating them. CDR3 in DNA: TGCGCCAGCAGCCAAGATATTGCCAGGGTTTTGAATGGCTACACCTTC. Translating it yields CASSQDIARVLNGYTF.

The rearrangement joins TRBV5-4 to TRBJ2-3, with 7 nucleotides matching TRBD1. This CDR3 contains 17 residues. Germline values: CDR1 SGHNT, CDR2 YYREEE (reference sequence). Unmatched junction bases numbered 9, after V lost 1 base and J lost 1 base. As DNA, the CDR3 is TGTGCCAGCAGCTTGCAAGGAGCAGGGGGACGCACAGATACGCAGTATTTT. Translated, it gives CASSLQGAGGRTDTQYF.

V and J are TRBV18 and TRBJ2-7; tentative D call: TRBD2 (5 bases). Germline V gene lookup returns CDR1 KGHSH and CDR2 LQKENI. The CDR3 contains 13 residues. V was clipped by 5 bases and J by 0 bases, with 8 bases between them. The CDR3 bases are TGTGCCAGCTCAAACGGGGTCTCCTACGAGCAGTACTTC. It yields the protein CASSNGVSYEQYF. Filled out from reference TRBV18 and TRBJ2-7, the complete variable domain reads NAGVMQNPRHLVRRRGQEARLRCSPMKGHSHVYWYRQLPEEGLKFMVYLQKENIIDESGMPKERFSAEFPKEGPSILRIQQVVRGDSAAYFCASSNGVSYEQYFGPGTRLTVT.

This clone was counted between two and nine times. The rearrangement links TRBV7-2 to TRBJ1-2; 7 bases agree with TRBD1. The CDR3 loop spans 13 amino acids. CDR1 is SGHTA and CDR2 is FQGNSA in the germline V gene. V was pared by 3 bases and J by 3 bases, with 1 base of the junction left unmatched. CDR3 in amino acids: CASSFDRDYGYTF. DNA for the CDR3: TGTGCCAGCAGCTTCGACAGGGACTATGGCTACACCTTC.

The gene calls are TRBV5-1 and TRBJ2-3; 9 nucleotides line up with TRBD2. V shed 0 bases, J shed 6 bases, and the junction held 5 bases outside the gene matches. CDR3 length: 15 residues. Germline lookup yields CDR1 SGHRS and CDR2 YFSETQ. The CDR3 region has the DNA TGCGCCAGCAGCTTGGAGATAGCGGGGGCGGATACGCAGTATTTT. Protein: CASSLEIAGADTQYF.

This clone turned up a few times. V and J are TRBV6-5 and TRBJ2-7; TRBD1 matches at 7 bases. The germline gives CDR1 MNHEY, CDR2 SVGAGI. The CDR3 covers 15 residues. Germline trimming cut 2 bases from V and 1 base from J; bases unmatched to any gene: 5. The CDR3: CASSYVTGTSYEQYF. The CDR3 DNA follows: TGTGCCAGCAGTTACGTGACAGGGACGTCCTACGAGCAGTACTTC.

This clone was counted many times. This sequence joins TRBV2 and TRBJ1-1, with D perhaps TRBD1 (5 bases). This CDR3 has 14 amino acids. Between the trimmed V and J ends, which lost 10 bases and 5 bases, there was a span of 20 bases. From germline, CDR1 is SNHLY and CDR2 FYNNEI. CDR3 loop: CATKSFQGGTEAFF. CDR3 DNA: TGTGCCACCAAATCCTTTCAGGGAGGGACTGAAGCTTTCTTT.

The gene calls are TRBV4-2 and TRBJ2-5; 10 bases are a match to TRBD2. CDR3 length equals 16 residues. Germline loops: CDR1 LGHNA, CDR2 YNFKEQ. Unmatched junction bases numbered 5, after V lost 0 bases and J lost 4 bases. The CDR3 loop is CASSQDPAGGRETQYF. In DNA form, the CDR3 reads TGTGCCAGCAGCCAAGATCCAGCGGGGGGGCGAGAGACCCAGTACTTC.

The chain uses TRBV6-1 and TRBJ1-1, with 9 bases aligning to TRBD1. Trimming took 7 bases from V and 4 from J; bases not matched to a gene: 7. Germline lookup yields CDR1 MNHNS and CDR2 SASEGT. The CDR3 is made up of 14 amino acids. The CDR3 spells CASISGQGITEAFF. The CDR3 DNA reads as TGTGCCAGCATATCGGGACAGGGTATCACTGAAGCTTTCTTT.

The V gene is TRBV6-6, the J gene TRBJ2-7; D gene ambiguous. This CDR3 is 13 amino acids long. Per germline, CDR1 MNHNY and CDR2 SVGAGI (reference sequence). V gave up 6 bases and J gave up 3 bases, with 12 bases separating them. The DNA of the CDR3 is TGTGCCAGCAGAGCCAAGGTTAACTACGAGCAGTACTTC. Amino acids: CASRAKVNYEQYF.

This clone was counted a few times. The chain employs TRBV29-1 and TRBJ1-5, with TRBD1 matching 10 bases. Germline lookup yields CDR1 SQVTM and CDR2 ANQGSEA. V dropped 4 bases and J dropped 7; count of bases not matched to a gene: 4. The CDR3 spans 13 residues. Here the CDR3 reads CSVGGTGDQPQHF. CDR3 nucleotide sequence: TGCAGCGTTGGGGGGACAGGGGACCAGCCCCAGCATTTT.

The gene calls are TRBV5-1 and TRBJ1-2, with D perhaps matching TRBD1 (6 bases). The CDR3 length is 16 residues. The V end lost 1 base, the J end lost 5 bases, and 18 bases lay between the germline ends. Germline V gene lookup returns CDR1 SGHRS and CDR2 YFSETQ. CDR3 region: CASSLTGSQGWYGYTF. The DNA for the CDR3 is TGCGCCAGCAGCTTGACAGGGAGCCAGGGATGGTATGGCTACACCTTC.

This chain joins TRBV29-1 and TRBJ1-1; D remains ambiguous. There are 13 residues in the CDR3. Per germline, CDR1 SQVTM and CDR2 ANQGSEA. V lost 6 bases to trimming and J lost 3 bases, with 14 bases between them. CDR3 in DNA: TGCAGCGTAACAGCCTTGATCGACACTGAAGCTTTCTTT. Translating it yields CSVTALIDTEAFF.

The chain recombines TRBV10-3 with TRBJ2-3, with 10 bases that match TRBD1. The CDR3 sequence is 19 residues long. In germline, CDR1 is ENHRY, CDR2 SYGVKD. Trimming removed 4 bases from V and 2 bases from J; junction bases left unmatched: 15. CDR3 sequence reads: CAISGPSSTGGGITDTQYF. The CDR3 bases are TGTGCCATCAGTGGCCCCTCCTCGACAGGGGGCGGAATCACAGATACGCAGTATTTT.

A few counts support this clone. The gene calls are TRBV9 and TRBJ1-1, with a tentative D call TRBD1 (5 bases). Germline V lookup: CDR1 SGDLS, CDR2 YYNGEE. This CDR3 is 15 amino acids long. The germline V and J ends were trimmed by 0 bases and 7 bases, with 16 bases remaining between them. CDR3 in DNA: TGTGCCAGCAGCGTAGACGCAGGGAGGGGTAGTGAAGCTTTCTTT. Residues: CASSVDAGRGSEAFF.

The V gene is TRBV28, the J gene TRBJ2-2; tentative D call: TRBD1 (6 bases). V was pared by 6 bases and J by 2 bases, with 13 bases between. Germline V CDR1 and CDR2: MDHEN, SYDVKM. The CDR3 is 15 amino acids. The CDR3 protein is CASRTTGPNTGELFF. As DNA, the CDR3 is TGTGCCAGCAGAACCACAGGGCCAAACACCGGGGAGCTGTTTTTT.

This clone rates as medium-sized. Here the CDR3 reads CASSAKSGNTIYF. The CDR3 nucleotides are TGTGCCAGCAGCGCCAAATCTGGAAACACCATATATTTT. V usage is TRBV9 and J usage is TRBJ1-3; unclear D gene. Germline assignment: CDR1 SGDLS and CDR2 YYNGEE. The V end lost 3 bases, the J end lost 1 base, and 5 bases lay between the germline ends. The CDR3 length is 13 residues.

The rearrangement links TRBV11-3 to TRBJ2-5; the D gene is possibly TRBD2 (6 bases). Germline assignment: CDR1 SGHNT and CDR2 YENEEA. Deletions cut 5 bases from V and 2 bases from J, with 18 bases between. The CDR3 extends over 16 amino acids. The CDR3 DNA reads TGTGCCAGCAGCCCCCGCCTGGGGGGACCACAAGAGACCCAGTACTTC. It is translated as CASSPRLGGPQETQYF.

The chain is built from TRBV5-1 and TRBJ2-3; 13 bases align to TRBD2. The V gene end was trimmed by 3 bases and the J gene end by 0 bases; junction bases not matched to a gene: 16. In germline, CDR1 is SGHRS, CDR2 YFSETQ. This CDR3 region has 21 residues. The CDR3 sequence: CASSSRMTSGGLLTSTDTQYF. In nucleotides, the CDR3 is TGCGCCAGCAGCTCGCGAATGACTAGCGGGGGGCTCCTTACTAGCACAGATACGCAGTATTTT.

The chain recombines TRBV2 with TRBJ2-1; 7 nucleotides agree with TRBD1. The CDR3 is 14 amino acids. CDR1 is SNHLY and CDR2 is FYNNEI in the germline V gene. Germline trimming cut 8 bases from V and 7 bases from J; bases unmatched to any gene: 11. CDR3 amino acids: CASGGTAGSNEQFF. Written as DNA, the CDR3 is TGTGCCAGCGGTGGGACAGCTGGTTCAAATGAGCAGTTCTTC.

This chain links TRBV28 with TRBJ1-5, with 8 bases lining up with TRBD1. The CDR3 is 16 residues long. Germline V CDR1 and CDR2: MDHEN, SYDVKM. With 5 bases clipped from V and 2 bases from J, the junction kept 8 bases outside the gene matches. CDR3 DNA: TGTGCCAGCAGTCCGTTAGGGACAGGCCGCAATCAGCCCCAGCATTTT. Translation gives CASSPLGTGRNQPQHF.

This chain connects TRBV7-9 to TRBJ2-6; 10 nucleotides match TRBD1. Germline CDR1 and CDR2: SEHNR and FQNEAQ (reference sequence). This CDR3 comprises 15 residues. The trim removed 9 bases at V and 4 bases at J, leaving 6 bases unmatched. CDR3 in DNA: TGTGCCAGTCGACAGGGGGCGAGGGGGGCCAACGTCCTGACTTTC. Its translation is CASRQGARGANVLTF.

CDR3 nucleotides: TGTGCCACCAGCAGAGGGGCTTACGGCAATCAGCCCCAGCATTTT. Its protein is CATSRGAYGNQPQHF. This chain uses TRBV15 with TRBJ1-5; unclear D gene. Germline V gene sequence: CDR1 LNHNV, CDR2 YYDKDF (reference sequence). This CDR3 spans 15 amino acids. The V end lost 1 base, the J end lost 2 bases, and 9 bases lay between the germline ends.

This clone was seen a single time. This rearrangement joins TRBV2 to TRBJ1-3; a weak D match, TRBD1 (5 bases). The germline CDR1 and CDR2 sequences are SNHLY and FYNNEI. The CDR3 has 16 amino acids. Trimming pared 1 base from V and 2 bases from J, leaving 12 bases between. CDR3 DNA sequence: TGTGCCAGCAGTGAAGTGGGCAGGGTTGCTGGAAACACCATATATTTT. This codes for CASSEVGRVAGNTIYF. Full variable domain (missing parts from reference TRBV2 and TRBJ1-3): EPEVTQTPSHQVTQMGQEVILRCVPISNHLYFYWYRQILGQKVEFLVSFYNNEISEKSEIFDDQFSVERPDGSNFTLKIRSTKLEDSAMYFCASSEVGRVAGNTIYFGEGSWLTVV.

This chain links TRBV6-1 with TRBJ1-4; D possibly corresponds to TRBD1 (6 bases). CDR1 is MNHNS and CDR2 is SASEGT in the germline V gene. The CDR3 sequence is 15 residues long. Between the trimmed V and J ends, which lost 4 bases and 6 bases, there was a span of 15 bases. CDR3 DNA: TGTGCCAGCAGTGGAAGGGACACCTCCTATGAAAAACTGTTTTTT. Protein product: CASSGRDTSYEKLFF.

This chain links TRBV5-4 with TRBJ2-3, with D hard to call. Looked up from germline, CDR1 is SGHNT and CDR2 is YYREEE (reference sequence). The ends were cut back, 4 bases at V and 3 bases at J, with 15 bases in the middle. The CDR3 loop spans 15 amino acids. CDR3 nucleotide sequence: TGTGCCAGCAGCCCACCGATAGCTGGGACAGATACGCAGTATTTT. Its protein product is CASSPPIAGTDTQYF.

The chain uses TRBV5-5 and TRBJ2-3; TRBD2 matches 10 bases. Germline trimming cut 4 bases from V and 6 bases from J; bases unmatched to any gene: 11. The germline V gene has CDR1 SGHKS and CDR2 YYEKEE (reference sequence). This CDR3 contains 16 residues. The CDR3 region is CASSRLAGGGMDTQYF. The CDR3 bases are TGTGCCAGCAGCCGGTTAGCGGGGGGCGGAATGGATACGCAGTATTTT.

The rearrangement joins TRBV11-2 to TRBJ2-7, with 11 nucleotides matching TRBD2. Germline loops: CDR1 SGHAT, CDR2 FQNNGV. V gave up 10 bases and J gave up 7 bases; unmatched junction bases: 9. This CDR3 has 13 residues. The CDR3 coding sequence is TGTGCCACCAAGACTAGCGGGGCGCGGGAGCAGTACTTC. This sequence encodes CATKTSGAREQYF.

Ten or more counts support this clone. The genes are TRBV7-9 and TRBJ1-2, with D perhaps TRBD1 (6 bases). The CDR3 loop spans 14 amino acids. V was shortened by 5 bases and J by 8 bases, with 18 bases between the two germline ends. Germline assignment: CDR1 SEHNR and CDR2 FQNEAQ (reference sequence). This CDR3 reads CASSPPYRAPGYTF. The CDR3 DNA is TGTGCCAGCAGCCCCCCATACAGGGCGCCCGGCTACACCTTC.

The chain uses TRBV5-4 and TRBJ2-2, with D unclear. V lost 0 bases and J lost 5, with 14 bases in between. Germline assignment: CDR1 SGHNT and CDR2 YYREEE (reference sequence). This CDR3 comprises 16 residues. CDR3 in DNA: TGTGCCAGCAGCTTGGCCGCTGGGGTAAAGACCGGGGAGCTGTTTTTT. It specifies CASSLAAGVKTGELFF.

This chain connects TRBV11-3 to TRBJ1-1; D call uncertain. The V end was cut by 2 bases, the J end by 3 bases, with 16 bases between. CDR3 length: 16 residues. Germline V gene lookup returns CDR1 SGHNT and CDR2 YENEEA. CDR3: CASSLKVGVKDTEAFF. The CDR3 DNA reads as TGTGCCAGCAGCTTAAAAGTCGGAGTTAAGGACACTGAAGCTTTCTTT.